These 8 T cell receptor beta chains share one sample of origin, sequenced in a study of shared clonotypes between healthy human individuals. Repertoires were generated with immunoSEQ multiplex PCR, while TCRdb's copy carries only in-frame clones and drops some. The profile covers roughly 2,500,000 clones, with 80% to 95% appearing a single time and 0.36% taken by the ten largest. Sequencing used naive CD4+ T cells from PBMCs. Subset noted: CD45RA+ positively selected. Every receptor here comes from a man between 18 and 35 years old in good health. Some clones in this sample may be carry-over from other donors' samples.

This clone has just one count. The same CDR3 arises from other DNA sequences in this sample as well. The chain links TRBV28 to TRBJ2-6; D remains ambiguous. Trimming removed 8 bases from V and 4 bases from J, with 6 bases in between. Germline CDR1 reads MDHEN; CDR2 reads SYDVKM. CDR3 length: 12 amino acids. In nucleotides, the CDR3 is TGTGCCAGCCGCCGGGGGGCCAACGTCCTGACTTTC. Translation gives CASRRGANVLTF.

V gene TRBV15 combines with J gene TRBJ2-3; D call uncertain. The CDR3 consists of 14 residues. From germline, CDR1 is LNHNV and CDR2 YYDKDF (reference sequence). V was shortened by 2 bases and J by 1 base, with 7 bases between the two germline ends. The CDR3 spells CATSRKVGTDTQYF. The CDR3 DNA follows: TGTGCCACCAGCAGAAAGGTGGGCACAGATACGCAGTATTTT.

CDR3 in amino acids: CASSSIWGTDTQYF. As DNA, the CDR3 is TGTGCCAGCAGCTCCATTTGGGGCACAGATACGCAGTATTTT. The V and J genes are TRBV5-8 and TRBJ2-3, with D hard to call. The CDR3 runs 14 residues. Per the germline V gene, CDR1 is SGHTS and CDR2 is YDEGEE. Trimming took off 3 bases at V and 1 base at J, with 9 bases between the two ends. Supplemented by reference TRBV5-8 and TRBJ2-3, the full variable domain reads EAGVTQSPTHLIKTRGQQATLRCSPISGHTSVYWYQQALGLGLQFLLWYDEGEERNRGNFPPRFSGRQFPNYSSELNVNALELEDSALYLCASSSIWGTDTQYFGPGTRLTVL.

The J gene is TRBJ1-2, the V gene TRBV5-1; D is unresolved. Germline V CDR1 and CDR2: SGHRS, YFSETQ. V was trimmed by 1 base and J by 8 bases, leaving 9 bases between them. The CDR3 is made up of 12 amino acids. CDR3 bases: TGCGCCAGCAGCTTGAATAGCGAGGGCTACACCTTC. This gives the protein CASSLNSEGYTF.

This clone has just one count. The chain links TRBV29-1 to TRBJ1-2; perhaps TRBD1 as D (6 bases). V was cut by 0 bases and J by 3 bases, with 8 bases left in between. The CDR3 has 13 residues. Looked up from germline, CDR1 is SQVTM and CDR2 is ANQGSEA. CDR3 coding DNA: TGCAGCGTTGAAGACAGGGGCGACTATGGCTACACCTTC. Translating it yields CSVEDRGDYGYTF. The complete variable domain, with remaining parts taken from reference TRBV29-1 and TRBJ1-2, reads SAVISQKPSRDICQRGTSLTIQCQVDSQVTMMFWYRQQPGQSLTLIATANQGSEATYESGFVIDKFPISRPNLTFSTLTVSNMSPEDSSIYLCSVEDRGDYGYTFGSGTRLTVV.

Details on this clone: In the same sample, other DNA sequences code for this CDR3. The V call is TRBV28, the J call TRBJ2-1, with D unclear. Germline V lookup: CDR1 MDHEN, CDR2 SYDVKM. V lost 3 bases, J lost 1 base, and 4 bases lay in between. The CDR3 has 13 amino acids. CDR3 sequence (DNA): TGTGCCAGCAGTTTTGGGTCCTACAATGAGCAGTTCTTC. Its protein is CASSFGSYNEQFF.

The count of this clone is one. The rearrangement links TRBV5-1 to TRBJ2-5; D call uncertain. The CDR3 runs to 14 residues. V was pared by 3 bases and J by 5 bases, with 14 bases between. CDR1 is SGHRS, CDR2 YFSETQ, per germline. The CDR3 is CASSYQQAEETQYF. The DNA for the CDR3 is TGCGCCAGCAGCTATCAGCAGGCAGAGGAGACCCAGTACTTC.

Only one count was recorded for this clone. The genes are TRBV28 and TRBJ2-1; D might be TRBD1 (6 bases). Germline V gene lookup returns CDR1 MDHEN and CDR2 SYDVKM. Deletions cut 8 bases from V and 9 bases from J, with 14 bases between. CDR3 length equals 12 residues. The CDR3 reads CASPSPQGEQFF. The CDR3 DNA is TGTGCCAGCCCTTCCCCACAGGGTGAGCAGTTCTTC.